The T cell receptor (beta chain) under discussion was sequenced for a study of identical twins. Template switching (which added a universal primer site) was used, and cDNA carried unique molecular identifiers. A single record per CDR3 protein comes from TCRdb applying MiXCR to the 5' RACE reads. The repertoire includes some 600,000 distinct CDR3 sequences, roughly 6.6% of them detected once, and around 1.6% sits in the top ten. Concerning this clonotype itself: As yet, its antigen is unknown.

Study conclusions and caveats: The study found excess low generation probability among twin-shared out-of-frame alpha sequences.

A further study also used this sample, focusing on yellow fever vaccine responses in identical twins.

Sequencing was done on a sample of PBMCs. The receptor's source is a young woman in good health.

The CDR3 protein is CSVELNNEQFF. CDR3 sequence (DNA): TGCAGCGTTGAACTCAACAATGAGCAGTTCTTC. The chain couples TRBV29-1 to TRBJ2-1; no clear D. The V end was cut by 2 bases, the J end by 5 bases, with 4 bases between. CDR3 length equals 11 residues. Germline V CDR1 and CDR2: SQVTM, ANQGSEA.